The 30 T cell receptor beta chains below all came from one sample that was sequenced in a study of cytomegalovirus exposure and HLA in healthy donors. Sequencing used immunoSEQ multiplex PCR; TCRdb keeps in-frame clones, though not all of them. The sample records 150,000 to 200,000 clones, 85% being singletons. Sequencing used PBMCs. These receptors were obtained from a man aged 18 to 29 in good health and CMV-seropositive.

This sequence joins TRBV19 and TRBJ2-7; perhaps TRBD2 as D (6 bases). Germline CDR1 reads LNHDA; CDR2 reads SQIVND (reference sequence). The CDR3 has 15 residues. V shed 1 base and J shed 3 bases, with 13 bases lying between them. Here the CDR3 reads CASSIVGGLGYEQYF. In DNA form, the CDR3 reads TGTGCCAGTAGTATAGTGGGAGGTCTAGGCTACGAGCAGTACTTC.

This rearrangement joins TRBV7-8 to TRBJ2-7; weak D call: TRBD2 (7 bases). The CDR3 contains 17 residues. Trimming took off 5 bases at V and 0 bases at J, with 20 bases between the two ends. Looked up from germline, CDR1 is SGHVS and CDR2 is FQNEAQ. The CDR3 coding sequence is TGTGCCAGCAGCCCTAGTGAGGGGGGGCTCAGCTCCTACGAGCAGTACTTC. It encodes CASSPSEGGLSSYEQYF.

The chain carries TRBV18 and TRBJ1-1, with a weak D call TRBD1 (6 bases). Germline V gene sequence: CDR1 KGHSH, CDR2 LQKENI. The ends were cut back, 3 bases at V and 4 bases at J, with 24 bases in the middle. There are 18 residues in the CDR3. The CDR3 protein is CASSPKNPRGAGGTEAFF. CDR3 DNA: TGTGCCAGCTCACCGAAGAACCCTCGGGGGGCCGGGGGCACTGAAGCTTTCTTT.

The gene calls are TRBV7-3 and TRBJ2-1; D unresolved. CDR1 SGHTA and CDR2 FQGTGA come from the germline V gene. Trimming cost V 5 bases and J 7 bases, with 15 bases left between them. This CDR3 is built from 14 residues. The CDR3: CASSQSLSSNEQFF. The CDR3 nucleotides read TGTGCCAGCAGCCAGTCCCTCTCATCAAATGAGCAGTTCTTC.

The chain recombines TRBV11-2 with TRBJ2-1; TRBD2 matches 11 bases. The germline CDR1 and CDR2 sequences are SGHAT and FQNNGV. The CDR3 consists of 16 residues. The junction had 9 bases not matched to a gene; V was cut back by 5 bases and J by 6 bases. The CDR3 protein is CASSPGLAGRFNEQFF. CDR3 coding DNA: TGTGCCAGCAGCCCCGGACTAGCGGGTAGGTTCAATGAGCAGTTCTTC.

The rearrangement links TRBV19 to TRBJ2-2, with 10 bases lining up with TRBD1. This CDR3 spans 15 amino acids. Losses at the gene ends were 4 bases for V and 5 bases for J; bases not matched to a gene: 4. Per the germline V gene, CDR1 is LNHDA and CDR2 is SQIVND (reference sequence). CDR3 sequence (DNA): TGTGCCAGTAGTAATCCGGGACAGGGGACCGGGGAGCTGTTTTTT. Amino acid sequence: CASSNPGQGTGELFF.

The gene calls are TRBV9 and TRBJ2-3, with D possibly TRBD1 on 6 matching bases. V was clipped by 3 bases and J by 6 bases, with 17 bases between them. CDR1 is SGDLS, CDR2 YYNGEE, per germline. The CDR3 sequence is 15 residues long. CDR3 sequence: CASSDLTGYTDTQYF. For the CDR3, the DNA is TGTGCCAGCAGCGATCTCACAGGGTATACCGATACGCAGTATTTT.

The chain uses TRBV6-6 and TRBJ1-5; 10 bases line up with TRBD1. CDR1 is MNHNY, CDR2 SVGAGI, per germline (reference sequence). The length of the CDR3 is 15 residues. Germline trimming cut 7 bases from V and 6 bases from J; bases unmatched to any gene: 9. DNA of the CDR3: TGTGCCAGCAAAAACAGGGACAGGGGAGTTCAGCCCCAGCATTTT. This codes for CASKNRDRGVQPQHF.

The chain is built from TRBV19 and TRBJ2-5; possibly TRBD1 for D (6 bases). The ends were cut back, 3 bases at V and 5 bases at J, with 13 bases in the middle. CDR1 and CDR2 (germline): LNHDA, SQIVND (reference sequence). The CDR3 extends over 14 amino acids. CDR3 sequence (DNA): TGTGCCAGTAGTATTTCAGGGGTTCGGGAGACCCAGTACTTC. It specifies CASSISGVRETQYF.

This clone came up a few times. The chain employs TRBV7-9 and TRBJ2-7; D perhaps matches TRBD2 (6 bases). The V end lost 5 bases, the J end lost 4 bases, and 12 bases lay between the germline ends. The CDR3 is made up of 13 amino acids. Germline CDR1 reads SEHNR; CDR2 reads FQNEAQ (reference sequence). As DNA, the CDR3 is TGTGCCAGCAGCCCAATGGGGGGTTACGAGCAGTACTTC. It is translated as CASSPMGGYEQYF.

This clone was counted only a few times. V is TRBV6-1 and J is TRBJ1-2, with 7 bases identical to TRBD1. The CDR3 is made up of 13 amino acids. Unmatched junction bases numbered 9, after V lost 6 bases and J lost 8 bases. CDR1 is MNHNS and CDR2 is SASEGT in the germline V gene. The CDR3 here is CASRSWDSDGYTF. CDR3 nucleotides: TGTGCCAGCAGGTCCTGGGACAGCGACGGCTACACCTTC.

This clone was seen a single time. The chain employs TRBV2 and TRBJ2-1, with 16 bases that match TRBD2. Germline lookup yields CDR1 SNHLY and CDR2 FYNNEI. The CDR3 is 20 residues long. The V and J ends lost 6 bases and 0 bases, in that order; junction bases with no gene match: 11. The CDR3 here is CASRETSGLAGGSSYNEQFF. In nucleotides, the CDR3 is TGTGCCAGCAGAGAGACCTCGGGACTAGCGGGGGGGAGCTCCTACAATGAGCAGTTCTTC.

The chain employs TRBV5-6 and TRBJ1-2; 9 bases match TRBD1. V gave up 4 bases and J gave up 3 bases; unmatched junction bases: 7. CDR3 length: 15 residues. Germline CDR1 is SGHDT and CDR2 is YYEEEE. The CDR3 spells CASSRWTGEYYGYTF. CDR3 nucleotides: TGTGCCAGCAGCCGTTGGACAGGGGAATACTATGGCTACACCTTC.

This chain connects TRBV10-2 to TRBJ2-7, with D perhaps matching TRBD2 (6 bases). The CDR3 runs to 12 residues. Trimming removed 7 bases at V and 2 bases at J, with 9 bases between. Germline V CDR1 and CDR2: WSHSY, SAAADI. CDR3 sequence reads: CASKPGAYEQYF. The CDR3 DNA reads TGCGCCAGCAAACCGGGGGCCTACGAGCAGTACTTC.

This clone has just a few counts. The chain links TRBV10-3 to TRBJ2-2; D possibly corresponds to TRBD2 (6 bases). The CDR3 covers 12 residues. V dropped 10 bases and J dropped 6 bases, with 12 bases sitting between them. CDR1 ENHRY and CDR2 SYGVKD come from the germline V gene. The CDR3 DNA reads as TGTGCCACGGGGCGGGATCCCGGGGAGCTGTTTTTT. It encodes CATGRDPGELFF.

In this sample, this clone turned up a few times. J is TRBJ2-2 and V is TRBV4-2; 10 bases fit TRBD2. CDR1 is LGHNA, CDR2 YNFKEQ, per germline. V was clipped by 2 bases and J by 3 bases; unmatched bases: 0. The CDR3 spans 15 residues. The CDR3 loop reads CASSQLAGDTGELFF. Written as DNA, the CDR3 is TGTGCCAGCAGCCAACTAGCGGGAGACACCGGGGAGCTGTTTTTT.

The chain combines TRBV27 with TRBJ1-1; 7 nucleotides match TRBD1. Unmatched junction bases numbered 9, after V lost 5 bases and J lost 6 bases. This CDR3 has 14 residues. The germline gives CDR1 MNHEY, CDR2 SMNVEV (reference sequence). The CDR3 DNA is TGTGCCAGCAGTATGGACAGGCGGGTCCCTGAAGCTTTCTTT. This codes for CASSMDRRVPEAFF.

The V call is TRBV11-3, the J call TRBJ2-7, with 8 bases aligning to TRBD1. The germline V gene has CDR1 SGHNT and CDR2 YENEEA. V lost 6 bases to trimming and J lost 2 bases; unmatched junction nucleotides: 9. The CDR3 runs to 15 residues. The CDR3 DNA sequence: TGTGCCAGCAGTTACCTGGGGACAGGTACCTACGAGCAGTACTTC. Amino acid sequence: CASSYLGTGTYEQYF.

The CDR3 nucleotides are TGCGCCAGCAGCTTCGGGACCCCAGGGGGGTACGCTTTCTTT. Amino acids: CASSFGTPGGYAFF. The chain couples TRBV5-1 to TRBJ1-1, with 7 bases fitting TRBD1. Germline CDR1 and CDR2: SGHRS and YFSETQ. V lost 2 bases, J lost 11 bases, and 12 bases stayed unmatched. The CDR3 is made up of 14 amino acids.

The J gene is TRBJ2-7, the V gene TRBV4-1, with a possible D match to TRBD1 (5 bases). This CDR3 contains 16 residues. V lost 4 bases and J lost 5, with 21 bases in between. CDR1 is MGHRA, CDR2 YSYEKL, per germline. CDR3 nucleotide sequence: TGCGCCAGCAGCCGCATAACACCCATGGGGCTGAACGAGCAGTACTTC. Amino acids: CASSRITPMGLNEQYF.

The CDR3 reads CASSSGGGLDEQYF. The CDR3 bases are TGTGCCAGCAGTTCTGGGGGAGGACTCGACGAGCAGTACTTC. The chain combines TRBV27 with TRBJ2-7, with D possibly matching TRBD2 (6 bases). The CDR3 spans 14 residues. Per the germline V gene, CDR1 is MNHEY and CDR2 is SMNVEV (reference sequence). V was cut by 4 bases and J by 5 bases, with 15 bases left in between.

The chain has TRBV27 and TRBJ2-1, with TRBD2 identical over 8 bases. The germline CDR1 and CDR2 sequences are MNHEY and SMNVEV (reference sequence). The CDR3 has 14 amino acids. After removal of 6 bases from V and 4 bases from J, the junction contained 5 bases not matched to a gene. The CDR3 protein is CASSLLAVYNEQFF. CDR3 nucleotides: TGTGCCAGCAGCCTACTAGCGGTTTACAATGAGCAGTTCTTC.

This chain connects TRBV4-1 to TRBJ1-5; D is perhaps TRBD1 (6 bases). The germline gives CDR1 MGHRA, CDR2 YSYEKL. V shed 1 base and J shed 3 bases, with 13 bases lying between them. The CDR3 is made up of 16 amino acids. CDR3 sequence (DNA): TGCGCCAGCAGCCAAGGTACAGGGAGCATCAATCAGCCCCAGCATTTT. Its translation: CASSQGTGSINQPQHF.

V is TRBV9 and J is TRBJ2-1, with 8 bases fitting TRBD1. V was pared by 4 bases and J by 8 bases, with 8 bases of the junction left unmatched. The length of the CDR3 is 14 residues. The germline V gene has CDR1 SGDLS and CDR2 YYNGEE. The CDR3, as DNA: TGTGCCAGCAGCCAAAGGGCAGGGGGCGATGAGCAGTTCTTC. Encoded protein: CASSQRAGGDEQFF.

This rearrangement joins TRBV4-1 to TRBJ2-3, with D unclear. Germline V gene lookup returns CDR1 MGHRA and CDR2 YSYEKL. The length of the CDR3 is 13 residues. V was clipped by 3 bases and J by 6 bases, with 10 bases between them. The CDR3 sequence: CASSHIMSDTQYF. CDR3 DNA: TGCGCCAGCAGCCATATCATGAGCGATACGCAGTATTTT.

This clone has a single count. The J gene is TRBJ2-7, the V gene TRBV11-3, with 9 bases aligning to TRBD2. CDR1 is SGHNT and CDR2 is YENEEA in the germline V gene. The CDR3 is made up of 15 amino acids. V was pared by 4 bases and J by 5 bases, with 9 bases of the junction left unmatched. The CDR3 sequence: CASSSRGTSRHEQYF. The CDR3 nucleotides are TGTGCCAGCAGCTCCCGTGGGACTAGCCGGCACGAGCAGTACTTC.

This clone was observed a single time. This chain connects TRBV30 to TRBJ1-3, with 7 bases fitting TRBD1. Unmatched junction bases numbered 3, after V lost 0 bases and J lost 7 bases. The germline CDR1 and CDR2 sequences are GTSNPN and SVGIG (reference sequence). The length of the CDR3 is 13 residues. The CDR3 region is CAWSVTGTNTIYF. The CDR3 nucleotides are TGTGCCTGGAGTGTGACAGGGACGAACACCATATATTTT.

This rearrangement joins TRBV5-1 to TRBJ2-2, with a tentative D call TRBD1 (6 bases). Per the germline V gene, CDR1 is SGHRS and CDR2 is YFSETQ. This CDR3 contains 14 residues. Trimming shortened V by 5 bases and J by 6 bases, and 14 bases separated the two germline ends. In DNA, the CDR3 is TGCGCCAGCAGGGACGTACAGGGCTCCGGGGAGCTGTTTTTT. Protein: CASRDVQGSGELFF.

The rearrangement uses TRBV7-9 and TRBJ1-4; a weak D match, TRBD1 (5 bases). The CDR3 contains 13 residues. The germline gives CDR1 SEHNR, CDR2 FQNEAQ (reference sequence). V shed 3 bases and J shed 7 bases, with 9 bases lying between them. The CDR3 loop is CASSLGQGEKLFF. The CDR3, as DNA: TGTGCCAGCAGCTTGGGGCAGGGTGAAAAACTGTTTTTT.

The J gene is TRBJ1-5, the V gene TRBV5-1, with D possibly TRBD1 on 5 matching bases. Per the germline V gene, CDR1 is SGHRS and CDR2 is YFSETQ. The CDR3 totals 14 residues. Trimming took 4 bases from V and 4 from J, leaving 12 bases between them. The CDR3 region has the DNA TGCGCCAGCAGCCCCGGACAAGAAAATCAGCCCCAGCATTTT. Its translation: CASSPGQENQPQHF. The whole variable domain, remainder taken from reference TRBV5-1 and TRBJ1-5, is KAGVTQTPRYLIKTRGQQVTLSCSPISGHRSVSWYQQTPGQGLQFLFEYFSETQRNKGNFPGRFSGRQFSNSRSEMNVSTLELGDSALYLCASSPGQENQPQHFGDGTRLSIL.